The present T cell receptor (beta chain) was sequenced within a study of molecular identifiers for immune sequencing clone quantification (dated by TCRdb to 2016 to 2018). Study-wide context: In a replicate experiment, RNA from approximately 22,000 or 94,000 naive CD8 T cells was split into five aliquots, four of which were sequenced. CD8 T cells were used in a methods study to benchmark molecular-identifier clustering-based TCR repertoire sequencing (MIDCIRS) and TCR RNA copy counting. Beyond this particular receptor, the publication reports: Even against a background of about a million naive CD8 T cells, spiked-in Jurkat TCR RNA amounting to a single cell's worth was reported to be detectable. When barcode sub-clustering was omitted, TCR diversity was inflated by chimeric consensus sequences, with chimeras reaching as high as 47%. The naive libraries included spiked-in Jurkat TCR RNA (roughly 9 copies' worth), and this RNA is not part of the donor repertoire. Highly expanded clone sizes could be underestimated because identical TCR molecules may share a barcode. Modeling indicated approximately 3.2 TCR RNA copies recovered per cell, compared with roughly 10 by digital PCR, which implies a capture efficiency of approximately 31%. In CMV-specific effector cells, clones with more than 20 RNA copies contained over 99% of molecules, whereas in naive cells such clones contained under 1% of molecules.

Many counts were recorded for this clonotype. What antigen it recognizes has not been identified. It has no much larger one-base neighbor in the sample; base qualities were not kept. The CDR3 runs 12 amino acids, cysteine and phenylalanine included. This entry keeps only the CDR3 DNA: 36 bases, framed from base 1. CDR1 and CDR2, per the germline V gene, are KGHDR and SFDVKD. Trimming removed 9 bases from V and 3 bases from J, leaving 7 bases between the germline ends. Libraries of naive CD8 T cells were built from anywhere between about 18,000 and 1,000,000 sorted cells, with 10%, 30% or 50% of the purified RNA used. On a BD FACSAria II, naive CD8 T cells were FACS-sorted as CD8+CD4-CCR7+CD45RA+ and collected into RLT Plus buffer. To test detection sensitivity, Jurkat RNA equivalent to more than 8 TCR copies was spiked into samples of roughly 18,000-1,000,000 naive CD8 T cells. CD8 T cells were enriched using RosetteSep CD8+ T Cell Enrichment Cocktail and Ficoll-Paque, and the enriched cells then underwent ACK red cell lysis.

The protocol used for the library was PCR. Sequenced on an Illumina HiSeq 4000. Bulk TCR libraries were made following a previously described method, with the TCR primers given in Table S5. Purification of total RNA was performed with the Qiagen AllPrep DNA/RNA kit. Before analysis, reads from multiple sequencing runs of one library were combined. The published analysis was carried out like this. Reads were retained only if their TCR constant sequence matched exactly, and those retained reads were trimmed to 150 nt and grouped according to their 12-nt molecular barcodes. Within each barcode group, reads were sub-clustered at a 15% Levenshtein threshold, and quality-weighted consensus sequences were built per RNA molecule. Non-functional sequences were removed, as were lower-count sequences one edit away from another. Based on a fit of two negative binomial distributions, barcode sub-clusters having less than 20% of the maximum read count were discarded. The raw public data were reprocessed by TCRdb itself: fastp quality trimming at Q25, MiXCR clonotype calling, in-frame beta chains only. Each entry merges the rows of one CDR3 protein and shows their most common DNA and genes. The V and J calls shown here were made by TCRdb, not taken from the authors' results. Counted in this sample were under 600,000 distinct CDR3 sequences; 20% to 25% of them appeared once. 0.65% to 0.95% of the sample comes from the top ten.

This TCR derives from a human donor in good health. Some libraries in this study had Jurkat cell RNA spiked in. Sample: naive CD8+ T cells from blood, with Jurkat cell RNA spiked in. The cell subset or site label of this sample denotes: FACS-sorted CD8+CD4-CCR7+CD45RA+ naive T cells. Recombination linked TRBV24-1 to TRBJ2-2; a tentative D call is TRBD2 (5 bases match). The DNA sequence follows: TGTGCCACCCGGGGTGACACCGGGGAGCTGTTTTTT. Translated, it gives CATRGDTGELFF.